This T cell receptor beta chain was obtained from a study of shared clonotypes between healthy human individuals. Study-level findings and limits: Clonotypes shared by all four donors outscored non-shared clonotypes in generation probability. Compared with memory subsets, naive subsets generally had larger estimated richness. Represented diversity, genetic and exposure-history alike, was limited by few donors.

Concerning this clone: What it recognizes is unknown.

As originally analysed: There were no quality scores in the junction-only immunoSEQ sequences, so filtering differed. Generated by immunoSEQ multiplex PCR, the TCRdb table keeps only in-frame clones and is missing some. That table furnishes V, J and clone size, whereas the DNA furnished D and trimming. The sample records about 1.1 million clones, about 80% being singletons. CDR1 and CDR2 from the germline V gene are SQVTM and ANQGSEA. The length of the CDR3 is 15 residues. The V gene lost 7 bases and the J gene lost 5 bases, with 23 bases spanning the gap. The origin of this receptor is a man between 18 and 29 years old in good health. Some clones in this sample may be carry-over from other donors' samples. The chain couples TRBV29-1 to TRBJ2-5; TRBD1 might be the D (6 bases). Sequenced input: memory CD4+ T cells from PBMCs. Documented subset: CD45RA-negative fraction. This CDR3 reads CSAGKGRAGVETQYF. In nucleotides, the CDR3 is TGCAGCGCCGGAAAGGGAAGGGCAGGGGTGGAGACCCAGTACTTC.